These 10 T cell receptor beta chains were sequenced from one sample in a study of blood T cell repertoires in COVID-19. Repertoires were generated with immunoSEQ multiplex PCR, while TCRdb's copy carries only in-frame clones and drops some. The sample includes about 310,000 clones, 87% of them seen just once. Sequencing input: peripheral blood. These receptors all come from a woman aged 45-65 years who had recovered from COVID-19.

This clone came up once. The genes are TRBV6-5 and TRBJ2-1, with TRBD2 matching over 9 bases. V shed 2 bases and J 2 bases; nucleotides not matched to a gene: 4. The CDR3 contains 16 residues. Germline CDR1 reads MNHEY; CDR2 reads SVGAGI. The CDR3 nucleotides are TGTGCCAGCAGTTACAGGGCGGGAGGGGCCTACAATGAGCAGTTCTTC. Translating it yields CASSYRAGGAYNEQFF.

This clone appeared once. This chain uses TRBV6-2 or TRBV6-3 with TRBJ2-2; 12 nucleotides match TRBD2. This CDR3 comprises 17 residues. With 6 bases clipped from V and 5 bases from J, the junction kept 10 bases outside the gene matches. CDR1 MNHEY and CDR2 SVGEGT come from the germline V gene. This chain's CDR3 is CASSDSSGGAHTGELFF. The CDR3, as DNA: TGTGCCAGCAGCGACTCTAGCGGGGGGGCTCATACCGGGGAGCTGTTTTTT.

The chain has TRBV2 and TRBJ1-4; 7 bases are a match to TRBD1. The CDR3 loop spans 15 amino acids. The germline V gene encodes CDR1 SNHLY and CDR2 FYNNEI. V lost 6 bases, J lost 2 bases, and 6 bases stayed unmatched. CDR3 coding DNA: TGTGCCAGCAGGGAACAGGGGCGCACTAATGAAAAACTGTTTTTT. Amino acids: CASREQGRTNEKLFF.

The chain employs TRBV2 and TRBJ1-1; D might be TRBD1 (5 bases). The germline gives CDR1 SNHLY, CDR2 FYNNEI. Trimming left V 7 bases short and J 7 bases short, with 22 bases between. The CDR3 loop spans 15 amino acids. For the CDR3, the DNA is TGTGCCAGCACCATCTTAGGGACTGGGGACCTTGAAGCTTTCTTT. This encodes CASTILGTGDLEAFF.

Only one count was recorded for this clone. The chain combines TRBV20-1 with TRBJ1-4; 8 bases map to TRBD1. Germline assignment: CDR1 DFQATT and CDR2 SNEGSKA (reference sequence). J gave up 7 bases and V 3 bases, and 4 bases lay outside the gene matches. This CDR3 is built from 13 residues. The CDR3 region has the DNA TGCAGTGCTAGTACAGGGGGGATTGAAAAACTGTTTTTT. Amino acids: CSASTGGIEKLFF.

The chain links TRBV10-3 to TRBJ2-3; 13 positions agree with TRBD2. Germline CDR1 ENHRY, CDR2 SYGVKD. The V and J ends lost 6 bases and 1 base, in that order; junction bases with no gene match: 7. CDR3 length: 17 amino acids. CDR3 loop: CAIRGLAGELGTDTQYF. CDR3 nucleotide sequence: TGTGCCATCAGAGGACTAGCGGGAGAACTGGGCACAGATACGCAGTATTTT.

The CDR3 bases are TGTGCCAGCAGTACCGGCGATCGAGGAAAACTGTTTTTT. It is translated as CASSTGDRGKLFF. This chain links TRBV6-1 with TRBJ1-4; no definite D call. The length of the CDR3 is 13 residues. CDR1 and CDR2 from the germline V gene are MNHNS and SASEGT. V was pared by 5 bases and J by 10 bases, with 14 bases between.

This chain uses TRBV10-2 with TRBJ1-5; D ambiguous. The ends were cut back, 2 bases at V and 2 bases at J, with 7 bases in the middle. The CDR3 sequence is 14 residues long. CDR1 and CDR2 from the germline V gene are WSHSY and SAAADI. This CDR3 reads CASSEREGNQPQHF. The CDR3 coding sequence is TGCGCCAGCAGTGAGCGGGAGGGCAATCAGCCCCAGCATTTT.

The CDR3 coding sequence is TGTGCCAGCAGTTTCGGGTCGCGACGGTTCATGAACACTGAAGCTTTCTTT. This sequence encodes CASSFGSRRFMNTEAFF. The rearrangement joins TRBV28 to TRBJ1-1, with D unresolved. The V end was cut by 3 bases, the J end by 0 bases, with 17 bases between. CDR1 is MDHEN and CDR2 is SYDVKM in the germline V gene. The CDR3 is made up of 17 amino acids.

This sequence joins TRBV28 and TRBJ1-2, with 7 nucleotides matching TRBD1. Germline CDR1 reads MDHEN; CDR2 reads SYDVKM. V lost 8 bases and J lost 2; bases outside the gene matches: 2. The CDR3 runs to 12 residues. The CDR3 coding sequence is TGTGCCAGCCGGGACAGCAACTATGGCTACACCTTC. It translates to CASRDSNYGYTF.